The present T cell receptor (beta chain) was sequenced within a study of regulatory T cells in long-lasting Graves disease. Time point specified: newly diagnosed GD, antithyroid drugs for less than 3 months. PBMCs were the source of the RNA used for TCR sequencing. This clonotype has ten or more counts. CDR1 SGHAT and CDR2 FQDESV come from the germline V gene (reference sequence). The CDR3 extends over 14 amino acids. The V end lost 3 bases, the J end lost 1 base, and 10 bases lay between the germline ends. The TCR beta library used iRepertoire HTBI primers with Arm-PCR amplification of CDR3. From the multiplex PCR reads, TCRdb called clonotypes with MiXCR, one entry per CDR3 protein. The table shows hundreds of thousands of distinct CDR3 sequences, with 12% occurring only once. The same data also went into a second study, on T cells in Graves' hyperthyroidism and ophthalmopathy.

This receptor was obtained from a woman younger than 45 with Graves disease. This specimen was peripheral blood mononuclear cells (PBMCs), taken at new diagnosis, from a patient treated with antithyroid drugs. The gene calls are TRBV11-1 and TRBJ2-7; D perhaps matches TRBD1 (5 bases). CDR3 residues: CASSLVQGSYEQYF. The CDR3 DNA follows: TGTGCCAGCAGCTTGGTTCAGGGATCCTACGAGCAGTACTTC.